This is a list of T cell receptor beta chains from one sample in a study of identical twins. TCRdb analysed the 5' RACE reads with MiXCR anew, one entry per CDR3 protein. The sample comprises 200,000 to 300,000 distinct CDR3 sequences, about 13% of which are singletons, and roughly 4% rests with the top ten. The data were also submitted as part of a second study, on yellow fever vaccine responses in identical twins.

The sequenced sample was memory (CD45RO+) T cells sorted from blood. The receptors stem from a woman in her late teens or twenties in good health. Each CDR3 is given with its conserved first and last residue. Clone sizes are given selectively: once, few, many, or a class where the clone is expanded.

16	TRBV5-4	TRBJ2-1	NA	CASSSASGGKNNEQFF
14	TRBV5-6	TRBJ2-1	NA	CAMRLAGGENEQFF
15	TRBV18	TRBJ2-7	NA	CASSPTTGERYEQYF
13	TRBV29-1	TRBJ1-1	few	CSVKNRGPTEAFF
13	TRBV7-2	TRBJ1-5	many	CASSSDPNQPQHF
12	TRBV28	TRBJ1-4	NA	CASRPNGEKLFF
11	TRBV30	TRBJ2-7	NA	CAWSSGQVKSF
17	TRBV4-2	TRBJ2-3	many	CASSQVIAGGRGDTQYF
19	TRBV15	TRBJ2-2	NA	CATSRDRGLAGVDTGELFF
17	TRBV6-5	TRBJ2-1	NA	CASSYTLGSERYNEQFF
12	TRBV13	TRBJ2-7	NA	CASSLLRNEQYF
14	TRBV18	TRBJ2-6	NA	CASSPSLGANVLTF
14	TRBV3-1	TRBJ2-5	few	CASSFGTSEETQYF
14	TRBV11-2	TRBJ1-2	NA	CASSLGEGIGGYTF
13	TRBV3-1	TRBJ1-1	NA	CASIPPEDTEAFF
14	TRBV12-3/TRBV12-4	TRBJ2-3	few	CASRGGHGTDTQYF
13	TRBV6-2/TRBV6-3	TRBJ1-5	many	CASSSTSAQPQHF
18	TRBV6-1	TRBJ1-2	NA	CASSRPIRQGFPFYGYTF
15	TRBV12-3/TRBV12-4	TRBJ2-1	many	CASSGGIRSYNEQFF
15	TRBV5-1	TRBJ2-1	many	CASSPSGGGLDEQFF
11	TRBV28	TRBJ1-1	NA	CAAHRHTEAFF
12	TRBV20-1	TRBJ2-1	few	CSAAPGPKVLFF
15	TRBV5-4	TRBJ1-1	NA	CASRLAGGPNTEAFF
15	TRBV9	TRBJ2-3	many	CASSVSGRAVDTQYF
16	TRBV20-1	TRBJ1-5	NA	CSANKGQGGLNQPQHF
16	TRBV16	TRBJ2-1	NA	CASSQLGLAGGLEQFF
13	TRBV7-9	TRBJ2-1	NA	CASSGTVDNEQFF
13	TRBV20-1	TRBJ1-2	few	CSARAPGVYGYTF
16	TRBV3-1	TRBJ2-1	NA	CASSPTKGNRGHEQFF
15	TRBV5-1	TRBJ1-4	few	CASSQGDRGAEKLFF
11	TRBV20-1	TRBJ2-7	few	CSAKTGEPQYF
14	TRBV20-1	TRBJ1-5	NA	CSASKGQINQPQHF
13	TRBV11-1	TRBJ1-1	NA	CASSFIGTTEAFF
14	TRBV5-6	TRBJ2-3	NA	CASSFDRGKDTQYF
14	TRBV11-2	TRBJ2-7	many	CASSSGLAGYEQYF
15	TRBV18	TRBJ2-3	NA	CASSRWTGGTDTQYF
15	TRBV9	TRBJ2-1	NA	CASSVGQRLYNEQFF
14	TRBV6-2/TRBV6-3	TRBJ1-6	NA	CASSSGTVNSPLHF
16	TRBV7-2	TRBJ2-5	few	CASSLGGDLQGGTQYF
15	TRBV12-3/TRBV12-4	TRBJ2-3	few	CASSNVRGGTDTQYF
13	TRBV20-1	TRBJ1-3	NA	CSARGRGGNTIYF
15	TRBV20-1	TRBJ2-5	NA	CSARDLGTGKETQYF
12	TRBV20-1	TRBJ2-5	NA	CSARPGDETQYF
11	TRBV12-3/TRBV12-4	TRBJ2-1	NA	CASSWGGGPLF
15	TRBV7-6	TRBJ2-3	NA	CASSLAGGSRDTQYF
13	TRBV12-3/TRBV12-4	TRBJ1-2	NA	CASRQGKGGGYTF
14	TRBV2	TRBJ1-5	few	CASSAVSRSQPQHF
14	TRBV15	TRBJ2-7	NA	CATARGSTGCEQYF
16	TRBV7-2	TRBJ2-7	few	CASSPRGGQMRVEQYF
17	TRBV5-1	TRBJ1-4	NA	CASSYGPGGLSDEKLFF
17	TRBV7-9	TRBJ2-6	many	CASSLGGQSSGANVLTF
11	TRBV28	TRBJ1-1	NA	CASREQGVAFF
17	TRBV9	TRBJ1-1	NA	CASSVVVGKKGNTEAFF